This passage covers 6 T cell receptor beta chains from one sample sequenced in a study of glioma-infiltrating T cells. Using RNA template, CDR3s of TCR alpha and beta were amplified with iRepertoire arm-PCR. One entry per CDR3 protein results from TCRdb running MiXCR on the multiplex PCR reads. The table lists 160,000 or so distinct CDR3 sequences, about 47% of them singletons. Sequenced input: glioma tissue, nonneoplastic brain tissue, or PBMCs (not recorded which). These receptors originate from a human donor with low-grade glioma or glioblastoma, undergoing nonglioma brain surgery, or in good health (not recorded which).

Concerning this clonotype itself: A read error may explain this, as a much larger clone is one base away. The chain combines TRBV25-1 with TRBJ2-7; D possibly matches TRBD1 or TRBD2 (5 bases each). The CDR3 covers 15 residues. Germline V gene data show CDR1 as MGHDK and CDR2 as SYGVNS. Trimming took 8 bases from V and 7 from J, leaving 24 bases between them. This CDR3 is CASARDDSLIGEQYF. CDR3 nucleotide sequence: TGTGCCAGCGCCCGGGACGACTCCCTTATAGGAGAGCAGTACTTC.

About this clonotype: A read error may be the cause here, since a much bigger clone is one base away. The chain carries TRBV15 and TRBJ1-2; 8 bases match TRBD1. Germline loops: CDR1 LNHNV, CDR2 YYDKDF (reference sequence). The junction had 9 bases not matched to a gene; V was cut back by 3 bases and J by 3 bases. The CDR3 has 16 amino acids. The CDR3 bases are TGTGCCACCAGCAGGGAACGGGACAGGAGTGACTATGGCTACACCTTC. Translating it yields CATSRERDRSDYGYTF.

With regard to this clonotype: One base away lies a much larger clone, so this may be a sequencing read error. It is unclear where the CDR3 begins or ends on the DNA, so no DNA is shown, and the CDR3 is as TCRdb lists it. The J gene is TRBJ2-1, the V gene TRBV28; the table assigns TRBD1, which was not confirmed against the DNA. Including both end residues, the CDR3 is 16 amino acids long. CDR1 and CDR2 (germline): MDHEN, SYDVKM. CDR3 amino acids: CASILVPSSTYNEQFF.

The rearrangement uses TRBV19 and TRBJ2-2, with a possible D match to TRBD1 (5 bases). CDR1 and CDR2 (germline): LNHDA, SQIVND (reference sequence). The CDR3 is 15 amino acids. Trimming took 3 bases from V and 7 from J, leaving 15 bases between them. The CDR3 region has the DNA TGTGCCAGTAGTATCGGCAGGGTTCAAGTCGGGGAGCTGTTTTTT. This translates into CASSIGRVQVGELFF.

A word on this clonotype: A read error may explain this, as a much larger clone is one base away. This sequence joins TRBV20-1 and TRBJ2-3, with a weak D call TRBD2 (6 bases). This CDR3 has 16 residues. The V gene's germline CDR1 is DFQATT and CDR2 SNEGSKA (reference sequence). V was pared by 3 bases and J by 1 base, with 17 bases between. The CDR3 DNA sequence: TGCAGTGCTAGGAGGGGTTGGCGGGGAGGCACAGATACGCAGTATTTT. Translating it yields CSARRGWRGGTDTQYF.

On this clonotype: A junction end diverges from the germline sequence, so it may reflect a read error. This sequence joins TRBV20-1 and TRBJ2-3; D is possibly TRBD1 or TRBD2 (5 bases each). Looked up from germline, CDR1 is DFQATT and CDR2 is SNEGSKA (reference sequence). CDR3 size: 15 residues. CDR3 coding DNA: TGCAGTGCCCCCTGGGGGTACGCTAGCACAGATCCGCAGTATTTT. Its translation: CSAPWGYASTDPQYF.